Given below is one T cell receptor beta chain in context. What it recognizes is unknown. V shed 10 bases, J shed 3 bases, and the junction held 8 bases outside the gene matches. The CDR3 consists of 13 residues. In germline, CDR1 is ENHRY, CDR2 SYGVKD. The data were taken from a study of a mutant IDH1 vaccine in newly diagnosed glioma. At the level of the study: Most had both radiotherapy and temozolomide beforehand; others had only one. Scheduled at week 35, visit V12 preceded visit V13, held at week 47. Whole-study results and caveats: Seemingly, pseudoprogression had no relation to changes in the top peripheral T cell clonotypes.

Data came from immunoSEQ multiplex PCR; TCRdb stores just in-frame clones and leaves some out. The data hold tens of thousands of clones, with roughly 80% observed a single time. Time point noted: week 47, end of study. What each vaccine dose contained was 300 ug of mutant IDH1 20-mer peptide, accompanied by topical imiquimod. Eight vaccine injections were given to patients in weeks 1, 3, 5, 7, 11, 15, 19 and 23. Sequenced here: PBMCs, sampled from a glioma patient whose treatment included an IDH1 peptide vaccine. This chain joins TRBV10-3 and TRBJ1-1; 7 bases align to TRBD1. The receptor was derived from a woman in her 30s with glioma. Some clones in this sample may be carry-over from other donors' samples. Here the CDR3 DNA reads TGTGCCAACCAGGGGGTGCGGGACACTGAAGCTTTCTTT. It codes for CANQGVRDTEAFF.